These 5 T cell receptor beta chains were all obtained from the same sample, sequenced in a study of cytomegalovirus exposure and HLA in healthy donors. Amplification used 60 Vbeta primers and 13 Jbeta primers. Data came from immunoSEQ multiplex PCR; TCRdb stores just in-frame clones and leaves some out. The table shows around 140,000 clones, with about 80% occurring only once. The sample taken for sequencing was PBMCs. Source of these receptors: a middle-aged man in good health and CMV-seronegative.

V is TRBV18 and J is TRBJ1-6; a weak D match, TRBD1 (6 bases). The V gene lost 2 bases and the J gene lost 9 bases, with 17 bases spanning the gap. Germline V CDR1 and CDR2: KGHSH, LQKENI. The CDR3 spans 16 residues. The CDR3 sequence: CASSPEARGIGSPLHF. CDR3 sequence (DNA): TGTGCCAGCTCACCAGAGGCCAGGGGTATCGGTTCACCCCTCCACTTT.

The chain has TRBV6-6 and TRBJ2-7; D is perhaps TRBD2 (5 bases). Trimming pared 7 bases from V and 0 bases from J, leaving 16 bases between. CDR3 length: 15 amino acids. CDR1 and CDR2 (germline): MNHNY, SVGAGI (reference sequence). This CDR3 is CASTPAVLSSYEQYF. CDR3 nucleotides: TGTGCCAGCACGCCAGCGGTTCTTAGCTCCTACGAGCAGTACTTC.

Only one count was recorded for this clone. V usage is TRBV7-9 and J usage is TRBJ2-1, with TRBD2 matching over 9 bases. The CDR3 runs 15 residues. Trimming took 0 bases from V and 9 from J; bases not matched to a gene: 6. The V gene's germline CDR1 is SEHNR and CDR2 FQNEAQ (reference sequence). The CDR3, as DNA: TGTGCCAGCAGCTTAGCGGCGGGGGGGCTGACTGAGCAGTTCTTC. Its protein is CASSLAAGGLTEQFF.

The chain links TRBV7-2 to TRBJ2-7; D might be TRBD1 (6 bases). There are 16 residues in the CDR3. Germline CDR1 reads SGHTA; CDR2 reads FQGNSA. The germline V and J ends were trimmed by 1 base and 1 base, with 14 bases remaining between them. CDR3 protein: CASSLGNWQGSYEQYF. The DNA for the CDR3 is TGTGCCAGCAGCTTAGGTAATTGGCAGGGGTCCTACGAGCAGTACTTC.

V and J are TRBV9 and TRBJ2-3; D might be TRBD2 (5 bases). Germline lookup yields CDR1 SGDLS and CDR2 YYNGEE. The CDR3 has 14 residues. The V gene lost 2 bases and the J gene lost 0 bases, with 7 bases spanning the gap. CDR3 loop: CASSVGGSTDTQYF. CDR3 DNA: TGTGCCAGCAGCGTCGGCGGGAGCACAGATACGCAGTATTTT.